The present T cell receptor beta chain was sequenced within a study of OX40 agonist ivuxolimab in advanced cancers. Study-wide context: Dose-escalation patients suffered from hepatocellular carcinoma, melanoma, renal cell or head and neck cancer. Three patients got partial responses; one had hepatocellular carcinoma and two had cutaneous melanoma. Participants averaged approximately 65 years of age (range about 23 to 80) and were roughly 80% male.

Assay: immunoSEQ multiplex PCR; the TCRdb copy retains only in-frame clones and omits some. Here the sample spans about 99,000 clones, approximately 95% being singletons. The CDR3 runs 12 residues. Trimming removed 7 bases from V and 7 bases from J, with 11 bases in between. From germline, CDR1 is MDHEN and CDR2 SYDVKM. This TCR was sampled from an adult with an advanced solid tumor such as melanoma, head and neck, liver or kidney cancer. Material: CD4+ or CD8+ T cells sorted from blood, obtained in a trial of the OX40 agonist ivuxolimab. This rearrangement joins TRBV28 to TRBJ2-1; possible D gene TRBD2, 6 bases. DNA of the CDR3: TGTGCCAGCAATGCGGGGAAAAATGAGCAGTTCTTC. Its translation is CASNAGKNEQFF.